The clone carrying this T cell receptor beta chain has at least ten counts. What it binds is not known. Expressed TCRB transcripts were sequenced because the entire RNA isolate underwent reverse transcription. The repertoire was sequenced with immunoSEQ multiplex PCR; TCRdb's copy has only in-frame clones and lacks some. The sample includes about 320,000 clones, around 13% of them seen just once. These data are taken from a study of beta chain features in type 1 diabetes. Study details: Healthy donors resembled patients in age, gender and cell yields. Findings and caveats of the study: In type 1 diabetes patients, VDJ junctions had fewer insertions; deletions at these junctions were more frequent.

Averaging around 120 mL, one heparinised blood draw was given by each donor. The CDR3 is made up of 11 amino acids. The germline V gene encodes CDR1 MDHEN and CDR2 SYDVKM. V was clipped by 8 bases and J by 3 bases, with 7 bases between them. This clonotype was sampled from a man between 25 and 39 years old in good health. Specimen: central memory CD4+ T cells from blood. V gene TRBV28 combines with J gene TRBJ1-2; no firm D call. The CDR3 protein is CASYSYYGYTF. The DNA of the CDR3 is TGTGCCAGCTATTCCTACTATGGCTACACCTTC.